The 26 T cell receptor beta chains below come from one sample, sequenced in a study of post-analysis software for immune sequencing data. Which antigens these TCRs recognize remains unknown. Findings of the study overall: Patients used about five TRBV segments, including TRBV5-6, TRBV5-1 and TRBV20-1, more often than controls.

Unique molecular identifiers had been added to the TCR beta cDNA libraries. TCRdb called the PCR reads again in MiXCR, with one record for every CDR3 protein. This sample has 500,000 to 600,000 distinct CDR3 sequences, with 44% found just once. Sequencing was done on a sample of blood. These receptors were taken from a girl aged 5 to 17 with multiple sclerosis.

V gene TRBV6-5 combines with J gene TRBJ2-7, with a weak D call TRBD2 (6 bases). Trimming took 6 bases from V and 2 from J, leaving 14 bases between them. The CDR3 is 14 residues long. Germline V lookup: CDR1 MNHEY, CDR2 SVGAGI. CDR3 coding DNA: TGTGCCAGCAGGTGGGACTTCGCGACCTACGAGCAGTACTTC. It codes for CASRWDFATYEQYF.

The chain links TRBV20-1 to TRBJ1-2; D gene unclear. Trimming pared 5 bases from V and 8 bases from J, leaving 24 bases between. Germline loops: CDR1 DFQATT, CDR2 SNEGSKA (reference sequence). This CDR3 comprises 15 residues. The CDR3 DNA reads TGCAGTGCTCCGGGGAGGGTTGAGGGCACGAGCGGCTACACCTTC. Encoded protein: CSAPGRVEGTSGYTF.

A few counts support this clonotype. The chain links TRBV5-1 to TRBJ2-1; TRBD2 matches at 10 bases. The CDR3 sequence is 15 residues long. Unmatched junction bases numbered 10, after V lost 5 bases and J lost 8 bases. CDR1 and CDR2 (germline): SGHRS, YFSETQ. The CDR3 DNA is TGCGCCAGCAGTCCCACTAGCGGGGTCGGCGATGAGCAGTTCTTC. This encodes CASSPTSGVGDEQFF. The full variable domain, with the rest looked up from reference TRBV5-1 and TRBJ2-1, is KAGVTQTPRYLIKTRGQQVTLSCSPISGHRSVSWYQQTPGQGLQFLFEYFSETQRNKGNFPGRFSGRQFSNSRSEMNVSTLELGDSALYLCASSPTSGVGDEQFFGPGTRLTVL.

About this clonotype: A junction end diverges from the germline sequence, so it may reflect a read error. The chain has TRBV10-3 and TRBJ2-7, with 13 bases lining up with TRBD2. The length of the CDR3 is 16 residues. Germline V gene sequence: CDR1 ENHRY, CDR2 SYGVKD. The DNA for the CDR3 is TGTGCCATCAGTGATTCCGGGACTAGCGGGGCCTACGAGCGGTACTTC. Amino acid sequence: CAISDSGTSGAYERYF.

The chain uses TRBV12-3 or TRBV12-4 and TRBJ2-7; D is unclear. The CDR3 runs 15 residues. Trimming cost V 1 base and J 2 bases, with 12 bases left between them. CDR3 sequence (DNA): TGTGCCAGCAGTTTAGTGAGGTTTCAAACCTACGAGCAGTACTTC. Amino acid sequence: CASSLVRFQTYEQYF.

In its sample, this clonotype was seen a few times. This chain connects TRBV7-8 to TRBJ2-1, with unresolved D. The CDR3 loop spans 17 amino acids. Germline V gene data show CDR1 as SGHVS and CDR2 as FQNEAQ. The germline V and J ends were trimmed by 2 bases and 2 bases, with 16 bases remaining between them. The CDR3 coding sequence is TGTGCCAGCAGCTTAAATTCTGGGTCGTACACCTACAATGAGCAGTTCTTC. The encoded protein is CASSLNSGSYTYNEQFF.

J is TRBJ1-5 and V is TRBV5-1; TRBD1 matches at 7 bases. The CDR3 covers 15 residues. Losses at the gene ends were 4 bases for V and 0 bases for J; bases not matched to a gene: 4. Germline lookup yields CDR1 SGHRS and CDR2 YFSETQ. The CDR3 sequence: CASSLTGFSNQPQHF. The CDR3 nucleotides are TGCGCCAGCAGCCTGACAGGGTTTAGCAATCAGCCCCAGCATTTT.

The chain joins TRBV29-1 to TRBJ1-2; the match to TRBD1 covers 7 bases. V shed 5 bases and J 6 bases; nucleotides not matched to a gene: 12. The V gene's germline CDR1 is SQVTM and CDR2 ANQGSEA. The CDR3 has 14 amino acids. The CDR3 region is CSVQDRTTEDGYTF. In DNA form, the CDR3 reads TGCAGCGTTCAGGACAGGACAACGGAGGATGGCTACACCTTC.

The sample holds a few counts of this clonotype. CDR3 bases: TGTGCCAGCAGTCTCTACAGGGGGTCGGAAGCTTTCTTT. Residues: CASSLYRGSEAFF. The V gene is TRBV27, the J gene TRBJ1-1, with 8 bases matching TRBD1. The CDR3 spans 13 residues. Germline V CDR1 and CDR2: MNHEY, SMNVEV (reference sequence). V lost 5 bases, J lost 8 bases, and 7 bases stayed unmatched.

Details on this clonotype: Just one base apart from a much larger clone, this may be a read error. This chain joins TRBV7-6 and TRBJ2-1; 10 bases agree with TRBD2. The assigned J gene may be wrong: the sequence end matches TRBJ2-7 better. CDR3 length equals 17 residues. Germline V gene sequence: CDR1 SGHVS, CDR2 FNYEAQ. In nucleotides, the CDR3 is TGTGCCAGCAGCTCCCGGACTAGCGGAAGCTCCTACAATGAGCAGTACTTC. Translation gives CASSSRTSGSSYNEQYF.

CDR3 sequence: CATSDSGQIKETQYF. CDR3 DNA sequence: TGTGCCACCAGTGACTCTGGACAGATCAAAGAGACCCAGTACTTC. The chain links TRBV24-1 to TRBJ2-4; tentatively, D is TRBD1 (6 bases). The end of the DNA aligns better with TRBJ2-5, so the J call may be wrong. Germline loops: CDR1 KGHDR, CDR2 SFDVKD. This CDR3 is built from 15 residues.

The chain couples TRBV7-8 to TRBJ1-2, with no clear D. The CDR3 has 13 residues. Deletions cut 5 bases from V and 7 bases from J, with 14 bases between. In germline, CDR1 is SGHVS, CDR2 FQNEAQ. The CDR3 protein is CASSLIGSGGYTF. The CDR3 bases are TGTGCCAGCAGCCTCATCGGCTCTGGTGGCTACACCTTC.

The chain employs TRBV7-2 and TRBJ2-7, with TRBD1 as a possible D gene (5 bases). Trimming took off 6 bases at V and 0 bases at J, with 12 bases between the two ends. The CDR3 is made up of 14 amino acids. Germline V gives CDR1 SGHTA, CDR2 FQGNSA. As DNA, the CDR3 is TGTGCCAGCAGAGGCAGGGCGGACTCCTACGAGCAGTACTTC. Protein sequence: CASRGRADSYEQYF. The entire variable domain, with the rest obtained from reference TRBV7-2 and TRBJ2-7, is as follows: GAGVSQSPSNKVTEKGKDVELRCDPISGHTALYWYRQSLGQGLEFLIYFQGNSAPDKSGLPSDRFSAERTGGSVSTLTIQRTQQEDSAVYLCASRGRADSYEQYFGPGTRLTVT.

The sample holds one count of this clonotype. The J gene is TRBJ2-7, the V gene TRBV6-2 or TRBV6-3; a weak D match, TRBD1 (5 bases). Germline lookup yields CDR1 MNHEY and CDR2 SVGEGT. With 7 bases removed from V and 2 bases from J, the gap between germline ends came to 15 bases. The CDR3 totals 14 residues. CDR3 nucleotide sequence: TGTGCCAGCATCCCTCAAGGACAAACCTACGAGCAGTACTTC. Translated, it gives CASIPQGQTYEQYF.

This chain links TRBV3-1 with TRBJ2-1, with 10 bases lining up with TRBD2. The CDR3 loop spans 17 amino acids. Germline-derived CDR1 and CDR2 are LGHDT and YNNKEL (reference sequence). The J segment lost 0 bases and the V segment lost 1 base, leaving 3 bases of the junction unmatched. CDR3 in amino acids: CASSQGSGGSSYNEQFF. The CDR3 DNA reads as TGTGCCAGCAGCCAAGGTAGCGGGGGGAGCTCCTACAATGAGCAGTTCTTC.

The chain is built from TRBV20-1 and TRBJ1-1; TRBD1 matches 9 bases. The CDR3 is 17 residues long. Germline CDR1 is DFQATT and CDR2 is SNEGSKA (reference sequence). V shed 2 bases, J shed 1 base, and the junction held 11 bases outside the gene matches. CDR3 coding DNA: TGCAGTGCTAGATCTTTTACACCGGGACAGGGGAACACTGAAGCTTTCTTT. As protein: CSARSFTPGQGNTEAFF.

The chain couples TRBV24-1 to TRBJ2-1; TRBD2 matches at 9 bases. This CDR3 has 21 amino acids. Germline V CDR1 and CDR2: KGHDR, SFDVKD. The trim removed 1 base at V and 3 bases at J, leaving 18 bases unmatched. CDR3 in DNA: TGTGCCACCAGTGATTTAGTCAAAGGGGTTCTTAGCGGGAGCTTCTACAATGAGCAGTTCTTC. It encodes CATSDLVKGVLSGSFYNEQFF.

This rearrangement joins TRBV20-1 to TRBJ2-7; TRBD2 matches 8 bases. The length of the CDR3 is 15 residues. Germline-derived CDR1 and CDR2 are DFQATT and SNEGSKA (reference sequence). J was trimmed by 0 bases and V by 0 bases; bases with no gene match: 4. This CDR3 reads CSARDSSGPSYEQYF. CDR3 nucleotide sequence: TGCAGTGCTAGAGATTCTAGCGGGCCCTCCTACGAGCAGTACTTC.

This clonotype occurred a few times. The CDR3 DNA reads TGTGCCAGCAGCTTCTCTCCCCCCTCCGAGCAGTACTTC. This encodes CASSFSPPSEQYF. The chain uses TRBV7-2 and TRBJ2-7; D remains unclear. Trimming cost V 3 bases and J 6 bases, with 12 bases left between them. There are 13 residues in the CDR3. CDR1 and CDR2 from the germline V gene are SGHTA and FQGNSA.

This chain connects TRBV11-2 to TRBJ2-7; D uncertain. The CDR3 consists of 15 residues. V was pared by 5 bases and J by 2 bases, with 16 bases between. CDR1 and CDR2 (germline): SGHAT, FQNNGV. CDR3 in DNA: TGTGCCAGCAGCATTGGTCAACTTTCCACCTACGAGCAGTACTTC. It yields the protein CASSIGQLSTYEQYF. The full variable domain, its missing parts supplied by reference TRBV11-2 and TRBJ2-7, is EAGVAQSPRYKIIEKRQSVAFWCNPISGHATLYWYQQILGQGPKLLIQFQNNGVVDDSQLPKDRFSAERLKGVDSTLKIQPAKLEDSAVYLCASSIGQLSTYEQYFGPGTRLTVT.

The V gene is TRBV20-1, the J gene TRBJ2-5; D not certain. Germline V gene data show CDR1 as DFQATT and CDR2 as SNEGSKA (reference sequence). This CDR3 is 14 amino acids long. The ends were cut back, 3 bases at V and 2 bases at J, with 13 bases in the middle. The CDR3 region has the DNA TGCAGTGCTAGTTTAGGACCAAGACAAGAGACCCAGTACTTC. Translation: CSASLGPRQETQYF.

The chain joins TRBV5-1 to TRBJ2-1, with 11 bases that match TRBD2. The CDR3 runs to 17 residues. The V gene end was trimmed by 1 base and the J gene end by 1 base; junction bases not matched to a gene: 4. The V gene's germline CDR1 is SGHRS and CDR2 YFSETQ. The CDR3: CASSLTSGGPSYNEQFF. CDR3 bases: TGCGCCAGCAGCTTGACTAGCGGGGGCCCTTCCTACAATGAGCAGTTCTTC.

A few counts support this clonotype. This chain links TRBV9 with TRBJ2-5; perhaps TRBD1 as D (5 bases). Per germline, CDR1 SGDLS and CDR2 YYNGEE. The CDR3 length is 15 residues. Trimming pared 4 bases from V and 1 base from J, leaving 14 bases between. The CDR3 reads CASSSTPDSQETQYF. The CDR3, as DNA: TGTGCCAGCAGCTCTACTCCTGACAGCCAAGAGACCCAGTACTTC.

Only a few counts were recorded for this clonotype. The chain employs TRBV5-1 and TRBJ2-1; 8 bases are a match to TRBD2. Unmatched junction bases numbered 5, after V lost 0 bases and J lost 6 bases. This CDR3 is 15 amino acids long. From germline, CDR1 is SGHRS and CDR2 YFSETQ. CDR3 sequence (DNA): TGCGCCAGCAGCTTGGGGTGGACTAGCTCCAATGAGCAGTTCTTC. Amino acid sequence: CASSLGWTSSNEQFF.

The chain is built from TRBV5-1 and TRBJ2-3; TRBD2 matches at 9 bases. Germline trimming cut 0 bases from V and 3 bases from J; bases unmatched to any gene: 5. The CDR3 covers 16 residues. CDR1 and CDR2 from the germline V gene are SGHRS and YFSETQ. CDR3 coding DNA: TGCGCCAGCAGCTTGGTTGCGGGGGGGTCGACAGATACGCAGTATTTT. Its translation is CASSLVAGGSTDTQYF. The variable domain in full, with the rest retrieved from reference TRBV5-1 and TRBJ2-3, is KAGVTQTPRYLIKTRGQQVTLSCSPISGHRSVSWYQQTPGQGLQFLFEYFSETQRNKGNFPGRFSGRQFSNSRSEMNVSTLELGDSALYLCASSLVAGGSTDTQYFGPGTRLTVL.

About this clonotype itself: The junction departs from the called germline gene at one end, perhaps through a read error. This sequence joins TRBV20-1 and TRBJ2-5; 10 nucleotides agree with TRBD1. The CDR3 length is 18 residues. Germline CDR1 is DFQATT and CDR2 is SNEGSKA (reference sequence). The CDR3 here is CSAIGGQGESVLSETRYF. The CDR3 nucleotides read TGCAGTGCTATAGGAGGACAGGGGGAATCAGTCTTATCGGAGACCCGGTACTTC.